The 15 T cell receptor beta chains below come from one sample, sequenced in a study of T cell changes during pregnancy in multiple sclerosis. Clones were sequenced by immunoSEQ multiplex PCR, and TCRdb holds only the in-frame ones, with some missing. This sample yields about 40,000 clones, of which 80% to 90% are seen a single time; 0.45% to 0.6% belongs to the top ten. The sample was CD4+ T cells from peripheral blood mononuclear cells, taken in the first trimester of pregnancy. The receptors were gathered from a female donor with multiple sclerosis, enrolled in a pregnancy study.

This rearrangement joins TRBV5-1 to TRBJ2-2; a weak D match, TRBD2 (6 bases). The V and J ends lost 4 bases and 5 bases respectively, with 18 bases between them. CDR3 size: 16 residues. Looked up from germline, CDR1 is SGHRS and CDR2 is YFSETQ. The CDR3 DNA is TGCGCCAGCAGCCCGGGGGACCCTTCCAGAACCGGGGAGCTGTTTTTT. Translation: CASSPGDPSRTGELFF.

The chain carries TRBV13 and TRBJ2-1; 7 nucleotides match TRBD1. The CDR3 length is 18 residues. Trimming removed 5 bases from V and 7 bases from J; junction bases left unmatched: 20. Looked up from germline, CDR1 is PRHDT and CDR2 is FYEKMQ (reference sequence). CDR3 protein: CASSRLGWLRGRMNEQFF. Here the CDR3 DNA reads TGTGCCAGCAGCCGCTTAGGCTGGCTGAGGGGGCGAATGAATGAGCAGTTCTTC.

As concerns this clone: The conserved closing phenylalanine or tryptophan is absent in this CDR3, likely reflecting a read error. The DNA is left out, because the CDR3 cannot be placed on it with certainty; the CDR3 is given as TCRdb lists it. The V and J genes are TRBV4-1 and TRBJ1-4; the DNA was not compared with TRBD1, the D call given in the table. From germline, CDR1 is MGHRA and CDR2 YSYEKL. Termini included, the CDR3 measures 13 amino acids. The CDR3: CASSQDAGTGLVV.

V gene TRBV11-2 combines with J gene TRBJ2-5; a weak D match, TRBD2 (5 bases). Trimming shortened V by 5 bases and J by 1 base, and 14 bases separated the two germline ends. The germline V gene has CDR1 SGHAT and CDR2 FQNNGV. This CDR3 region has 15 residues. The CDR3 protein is CASSQEGYTQETQYF. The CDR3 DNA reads TGTGCCAGCAGCCAAGAGGGATATACCCAAGAGACCCAGTACTTC.

The CDR3: CASSPPGQGRRNEQFF. CDR3 coding DNA: TGTGCCAGCTCACCACCGGGACAGGGGAGAAGAAATGAGCAGTTCTTC. This chain links TRBV18 with TRBJ2-1; 10 bases agree with TRBD1. Trimming cost V 0 bases and J 7 bases; bases outside gene matches: 6. The CDR3 is 16 residues long. CDR1 KGHSH and CDR2 LQKENI come from the germline V gene.

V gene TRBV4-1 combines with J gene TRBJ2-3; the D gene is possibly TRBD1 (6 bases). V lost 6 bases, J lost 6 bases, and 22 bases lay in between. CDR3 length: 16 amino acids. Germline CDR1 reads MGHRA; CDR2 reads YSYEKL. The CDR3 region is CASSSTTGKEVDTQYF. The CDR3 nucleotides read TGCGCCAGCAGTTCCACTACAGGGAAAGAAGTGGATACGCAGTATTTT.

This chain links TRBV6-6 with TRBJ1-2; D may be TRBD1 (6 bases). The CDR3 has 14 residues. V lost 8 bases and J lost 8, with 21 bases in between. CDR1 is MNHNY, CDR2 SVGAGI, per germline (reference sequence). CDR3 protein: CASARQVPGLGYTF. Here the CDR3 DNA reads TGTGCCAGCGCTCGACAGGTTCCGGGGTTGGGCTACACCTTC.

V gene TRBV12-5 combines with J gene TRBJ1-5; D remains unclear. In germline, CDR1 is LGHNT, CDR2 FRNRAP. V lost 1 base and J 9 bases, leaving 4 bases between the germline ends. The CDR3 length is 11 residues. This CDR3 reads CASGLGRPQHF. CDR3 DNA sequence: TGTGCTAGTGGTTTGGGGAGGCCCCAGCATTTT.

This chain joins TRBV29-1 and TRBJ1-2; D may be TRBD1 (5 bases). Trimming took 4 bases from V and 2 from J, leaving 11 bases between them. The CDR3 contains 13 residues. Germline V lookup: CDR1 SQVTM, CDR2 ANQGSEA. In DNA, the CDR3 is TGCAGCGTTGTAGGGGACTTCAACTATGGCTACACCTTC. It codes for CSVVGDFNYGYTF.

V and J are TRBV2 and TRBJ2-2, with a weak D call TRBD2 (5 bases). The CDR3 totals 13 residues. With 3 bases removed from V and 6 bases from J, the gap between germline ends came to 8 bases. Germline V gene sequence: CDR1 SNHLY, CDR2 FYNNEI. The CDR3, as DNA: TGTGCCAGCAGTGAGGTGGAGGCCGGGGAGCTGTTTTTT. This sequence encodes CASSEVEAGELFF.

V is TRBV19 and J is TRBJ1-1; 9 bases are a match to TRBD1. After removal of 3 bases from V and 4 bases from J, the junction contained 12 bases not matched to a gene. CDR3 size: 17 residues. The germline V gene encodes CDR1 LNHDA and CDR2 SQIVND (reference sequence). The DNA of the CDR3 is TGTGCCAGTAGTATGGCCCAACAGGGGGCTTTGGGCACTGAAGCTTTCTTT. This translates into CASSMAQQGALGTEAFF.

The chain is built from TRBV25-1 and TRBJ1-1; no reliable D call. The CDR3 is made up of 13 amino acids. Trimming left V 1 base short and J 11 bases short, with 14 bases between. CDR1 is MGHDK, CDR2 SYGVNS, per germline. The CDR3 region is CASSESGYGDAFF. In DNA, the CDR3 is TGTGCCAGCAGTGAATCCGGGTACGGGGATGCTTTCTTT.

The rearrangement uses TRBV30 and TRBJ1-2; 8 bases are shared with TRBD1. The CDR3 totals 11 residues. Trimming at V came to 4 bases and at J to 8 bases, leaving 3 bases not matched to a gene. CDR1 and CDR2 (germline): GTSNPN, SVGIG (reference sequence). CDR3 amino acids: CAWTGGAGYTF. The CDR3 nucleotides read TGTGCCTGGACAGGGGGCGCCGGCTACACCTTC.

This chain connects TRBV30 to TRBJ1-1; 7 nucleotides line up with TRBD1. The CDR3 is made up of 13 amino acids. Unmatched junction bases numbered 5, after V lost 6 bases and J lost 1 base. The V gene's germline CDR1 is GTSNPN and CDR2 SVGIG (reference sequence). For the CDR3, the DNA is TGTGCCTGTGACAGGGCTACGAACACTGAAGCTTTCTTT. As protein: CACDRATNTEAFF.

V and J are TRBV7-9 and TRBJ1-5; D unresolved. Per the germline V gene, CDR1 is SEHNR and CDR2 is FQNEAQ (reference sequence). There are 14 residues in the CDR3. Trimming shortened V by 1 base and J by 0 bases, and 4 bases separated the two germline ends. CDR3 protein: CASSLGVSNQPQHF. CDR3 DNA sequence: TGTGCCAGCAGCTTAGGAGTTAGCAATCAGCCCCAGCATTTT.